Presented here are 15 T cell receptor beta chains from one specimen sequenced in a study of cytomegalovirus exposure and HLA in healthy donors. The PCR had 60 Vbeta and 13 Jbeta primers. Sequencing used immunoSEQ multiplex PCR; TCRdb keeps in-frame clones, though not all of them. Across 200,000 or so clones, the top ten clones capture 0.9% to 1.4% of the sample. Input material: PBMCs. The receptor set was obtained from a girl aged 2-15 years in good health and CMV-seropositive.

The rearrangement uses TRBV19 and TRBJ1-2; 9 bases match TRBD1. The CDR3 totals 14 residues. Germline V CDR1 and CDR2: LNHDA, SQIVND (reference sequence). The ends lost 7 bases at V and 7 bases at J; junction bases unmatched: 10. For the CDR3, the DNA is TGTGCCAGTACCTCACCCGGGACAGGGCCTGGCTACACCTTC. It yields the protein CASTSPGTGPGYTF.

This rearrangement joins TRBV6-1 to TRBJ2-7; D gene unclear. The length of the CDR3 is 13 residues. Germline V gene sequence: CDR1 MNHNS, CDR2 SASEGT. The V end lost 0 bases, the J end lost 1 base, and 4 bases lay between the germline ends. Here the CDR3 reads CASSEASSYEQYF. Here the CDR3 DNA reads TGTGCCAGCAGTGAAGCGAGTTCCTACGAGCAGTACTTC.

V usage is TRBV7-2 and J usage is TRBJ2-1, with 13 positions matching TRBD2. Germline-derived CDR1 and CDR2 are SGHTA and FQGNSA. This CDR3 is 19 amino acids long. After removal of 5 bases from V and 0 bases from J, the junction contained 10 bases not matched to a gene. CDR3: CASSRLLAGGPLSYNEQFF. In nucleotides, the CDR3 is TGTGCCAGCAGCCGGCTACTAGCGGGAGGGCCTCTCTCCTACAATGAGCAGTTCTTC.

This chain links TRBV28 with TRBJ2-3; 9 bases are shared with TRBD2. Germline V CDR1 and CDR2: MDHEN, SYDVKM. J was trimmed by 5 bases and V by 3 bases; bases with no gene match: 9. This CDR3 region has 16 residues. The CDR3 here is CASSLVASGTEDTQYF. The DNA of the CDR3 is TGTGCCAGCAGTTTGGTGGCTAGCGGGACTGAAGATACGCAGTATTTT.

J is TRBJ1-2 and V is TRBV19; D is perhaps TRBD1 (6 bases). CDR1 is LNHDA and CDR2 is SQIVND in the germline V gene (reference sequence). Trimming removed 4 bases at V and 0 bases at J, with 21 bases between. This CDR3 is built from 18 residues. In nucleotides, the CDR3 is TGTGCCAGTAGTAGCCCGGACAGAAAGGTGGGAGCTAACTATGGCTACACCTTC. Translated, it gives CASSSPDRKVGANYGYTF.

The chain links TRBV7-3 to TRBJ2-3; 10 nucleotides agree with TRBD2. The junction had 16 bases not matched to a gene; V was cut back by 6 bases and J by 4 bases. This CDR3 comprises 18 residues. Germline CDR1 reads SGHTA; CDR2 reads FQGTGA. The CDR3 here is CASSPPVEREGPADTQYF. DNA of the CDR3: TGTGCCAGCAGTCCGCCCGTGGAGCGGGAGGGCCCCGCAGATACGCAGTATTTT.

The chain recombines TRBV28 with TRBJ2-3; weak D call: TRBD1 (5 bases). V was cut by 3 bases and J by 4 bases, with 11 bases left in between. The CDR3 is 14 amino acids. Germline CDR1 reads MDHEN; CDR2 reads SYDVKM. The CDR3 sequence is CASSFNTGPDTQYF. CDR3 sequence (DNA): TGTGCCAGCAGTTTTAACACAGGCCCAGATACGCAGTATTTT.

This chain links TRBV19 with TRBJ1-3; TRBD1 is a possible D gene (5 bases). There are 12 residues in the CDR3. V was cut by 3 bases and J by 7 bases, with 7 bases left in between. The germline V gene encodes CDR1 LNHDA and CDR2 SQIVND (reference sequence). In nucleotides, the CDR3 is TGTGCCAGTAGTATCCCAGGGAACACCATATATTTT. The encoded protein is CASSIPGNTIYF.

The chain carries TRBV5-1 and TRBJ2-5; TRBD2 matches 11 bases. Judging by the DNA end, TRBJ2-7 fits better; the J call may be wrong. This CDR3 has 21 residues. CDR1 and CDR2 (germline): SGHRS, YFSETQ. The CDR3 nucleotides read TGCGCCAGCAGCTTGGACCCGGGGAGACTAGCGGGAAGTACTGTCGCTTACGAGCAGTACTTC. This codes for CASSLDPGRLAGSTVAYEQYF.

CDR3: CASSSQGLNTEAFF. CDR3 nucleotides: TGTGCCAGCAGCTCCCAGGGTCTGAACACTGAAGCTTTCTTT. The chain carries TRBV11-2 and TRBJ1-1; D is possibly TRBD1 (5 bases). The CDR3 is 14 amino acids. V dropped 4 bases and J dropped 0 bases, with 9 bases sitting between them. Germline lookup yields CDR1 SGHAT and CDR2 FQNNGV.

The J gene is TRBJ2-3, the V gene TRBV4-2; 12 bases are shared with TRBD2. The ends lost 4 bases at V and 4 bases at J; junction bases unmatched: 6. Germline-derived CDR1 and CDR2 are LGHNA and YNFKEQ. CDR3 length: 16 residues. CDR3 protein: CASSPLLAGGPDTQYF. For the CDR3, the DNA is TGTGCCAGCAGCCCCTTGCTAGCGGGAGGGCCAGATACGCAGTATTTT.

J is TRBJ2-3 and V is TRBV5-1, with D hard to call. The CDR3 loop spans 14 amino acids. V lost 0 bases, J lost 5 bases, and 10 bases lay in between. Germline V gene lookup returns CDR1 SGHRS and CDR2 YFSETQ. The CDR3 loop is CASSLVLLEDTQYF. The CDR3 bases are TGCGCCAGCAGCTTGGTTTTATTAGAAGATACGCAGTATTTT.

The chain uses TRBV7-2 and TRBJ1-5, with D perhaps matching TRBD1 (5 bases). With 1 base removed from V and 0 bases from J, the gap between germline ends came to 10 bases. Looked up from germline, CDR1 is SGHTA and CDR2 is FQGNSA. The CDR3 consists of 16 residues. The CDR3 here is CASSLGVQGSNQPQHF. The CDR3 nucleotides are TGTGCCAGCAGCTTAGGGGTCCAGGGTAGCAATCAGCCCCAGCATTTT.

The chain links TRBV11-3 to TRBJ2-1, with 9 bases matching TRBD2. Germline loops: CDR1 SGHNT, CDR2 YENEEA. The CDR3 runs to 15 residues. The V gene end was trimmed by 0 bases and the J gene end by 5 bases; junction bases not matched to a gene: 2. The CDR3 is CASSLELAGHNEQFF. The DNA of the CDR3 is TGTGCCAGCAGCTTAGAGCTAGCGGGACACAATGAGCAGTTCTTC.

CDR3 residues: CSARGVQETQYF. CDR3 in DNA: TGCAGCGCACGCGGCGTCCAAGAGACCCAGTACTTC. The chain couples TRBV29-1 to TRBJ2-5; D is ambiguous. Trimming removed 7 bases at V and 1 base at J, with 10 bases between. The length of the CDR3 is 12 residues. Germline V CDR1 and CDR2: SQVTM, ANQGSEA.